What follows describes a single TCR beta chain. Its antigen is unknown. Only in-frame clones appear in the TCRdb table, and some are missing; sequencing was by immunoSEQ multiplex PCR. Found here are approximately 140,000 clones, around nine tenths of them singletons; the top ten hold 7.5% to 8.5%. This sample was taken from a study of cytomegalovirus exposure and HLA in healthy donors. J gave up 8 bases and V 8 bases, and 4 bases lay outside the gene matches. The CDR3 runs 11 residues. Germline V gives CDR1 SNHLY, CDR2 FYNNEI. Study-level findings and limits: Subsequent analysis revealed that first-cohort TCR clusters tended to co-occur in the 120 or so validation repertoires. Usually a TCR sequence was rare, but some public TCRs were found in many donors.

The source material was PBMCs. The chain uses TRBV2 and TRBJ1-1; TRBD1 agrees at 8 bases. The TCR was taken from a young woman in good health and CMV-seropositive. This CDR3 reads CASLQGAEAFF. The CDR3 DNA reads TGTGCCAGCCTCCAGGGGGCCGAAGCTTTCTTT.